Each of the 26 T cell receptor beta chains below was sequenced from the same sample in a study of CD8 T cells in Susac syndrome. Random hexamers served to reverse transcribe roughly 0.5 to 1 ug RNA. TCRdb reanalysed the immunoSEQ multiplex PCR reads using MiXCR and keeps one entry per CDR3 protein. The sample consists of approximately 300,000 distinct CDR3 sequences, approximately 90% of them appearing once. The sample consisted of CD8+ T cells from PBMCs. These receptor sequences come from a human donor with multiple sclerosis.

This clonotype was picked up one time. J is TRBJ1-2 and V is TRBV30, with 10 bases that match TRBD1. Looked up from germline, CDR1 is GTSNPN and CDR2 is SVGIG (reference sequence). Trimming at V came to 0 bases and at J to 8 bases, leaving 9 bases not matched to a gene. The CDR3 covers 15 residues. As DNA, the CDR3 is TGTGCCTGGAGTGTATTCGGGACAGGGGTAGGCGGCTACACCTTC. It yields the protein CAWSVFGTGVGGYTF.

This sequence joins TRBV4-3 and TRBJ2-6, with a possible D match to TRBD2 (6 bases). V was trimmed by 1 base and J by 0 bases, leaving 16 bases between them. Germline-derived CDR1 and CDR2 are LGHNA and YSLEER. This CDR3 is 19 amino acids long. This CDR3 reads CASSQVARRESSGANVLTF. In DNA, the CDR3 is TGCGCCAGCAGCCAAGTTGCGAGGAGGGAAAGCTCTGGGGCCAACGTCCTGACTTTC.

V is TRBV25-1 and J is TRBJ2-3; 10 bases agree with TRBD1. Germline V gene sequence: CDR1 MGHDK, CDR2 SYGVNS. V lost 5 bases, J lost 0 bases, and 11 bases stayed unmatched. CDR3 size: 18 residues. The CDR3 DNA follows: TGTGCCAGCAGTCCCGGGACAGGGGCACACCCAAGCACAGATACGCAGTATTTT. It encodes CASSPGTGAHPSTDTQYF.

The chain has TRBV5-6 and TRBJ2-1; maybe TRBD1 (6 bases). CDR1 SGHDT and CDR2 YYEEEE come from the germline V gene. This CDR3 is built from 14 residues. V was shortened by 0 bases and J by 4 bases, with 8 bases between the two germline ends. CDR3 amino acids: CASSLAQGYNEQFF. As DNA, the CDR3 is TGTGCCAGCAGCTTGGCACAGGGTTACAATGAGCAGTTCTTC.

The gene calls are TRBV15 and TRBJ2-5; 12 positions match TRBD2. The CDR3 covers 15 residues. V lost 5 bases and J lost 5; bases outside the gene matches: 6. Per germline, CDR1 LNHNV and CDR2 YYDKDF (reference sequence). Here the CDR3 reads CATSPASGGAETQYF. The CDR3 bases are TGTGCCACCAGCCCCGCTAGCGGGGGGGCGGAGACCCAGTACTTC.

CDR3 sequence: CASSSGSKQYF. The CDR3 DNA reads TGTGCCAGCAGCTCCGGTTCCAAGCAGTACTTC. V is TRBV13 and J is TRBJ2-7; D gene unclear. Between the trimmed V and J ends, which lost 4 bases and 8 bases, there was a span of 9 bases. Per the germline V gene, CDR1 is PRHDT and CDR2 is FYEKMQ (reference sequence). The CDR3 extends over 11 amino acids.

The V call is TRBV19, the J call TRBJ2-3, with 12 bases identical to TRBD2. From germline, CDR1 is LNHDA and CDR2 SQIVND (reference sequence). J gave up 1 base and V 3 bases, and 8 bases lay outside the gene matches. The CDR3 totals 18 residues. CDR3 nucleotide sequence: TGTGCCAGTAGTATTGGGCTAGCGGGGGGGCCGGGCACAGATACGCAGTATTTT. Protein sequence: CASSIGLAGGPGTDTQYF. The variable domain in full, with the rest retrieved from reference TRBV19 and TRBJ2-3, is DGGITQSPKYLFRKEGQNVTLSCEQNLNHDAMYWYRQDPGQGLRLIYYSQIVNDFQKGDIAEGYSVSREKKESFPLTVTSAQKNPTAFYLCASSIGLAGGPGTDTQYFGPGTRLTVL.

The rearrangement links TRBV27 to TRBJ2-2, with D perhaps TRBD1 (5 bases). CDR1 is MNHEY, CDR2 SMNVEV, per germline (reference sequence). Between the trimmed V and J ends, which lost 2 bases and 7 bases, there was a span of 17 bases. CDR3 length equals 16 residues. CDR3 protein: CASSLVGGAPGGELFF. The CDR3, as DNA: TGTGCCAGCAGTTTAGTAGGTGGGGCCCCAGGCGGGGAGCTGTTTTTT.

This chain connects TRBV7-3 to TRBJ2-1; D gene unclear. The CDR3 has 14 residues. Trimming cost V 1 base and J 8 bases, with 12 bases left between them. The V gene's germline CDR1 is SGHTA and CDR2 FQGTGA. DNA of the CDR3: TGTGCCAGCAGCTTAATTCCTACTATGGATGAGCAGTTCTTC. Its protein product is CASSLIPTMDEQFF. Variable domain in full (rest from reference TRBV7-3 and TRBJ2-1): GAGVSQTPSNKVTEKGKYVELRCDPISGHTALYWYRQSLGQGPEFLIYFQGTGAADDSGLPNDRFFAVRPEGSVSTLKIQRTERGDSAVYLCASSLIPTMDEQFFGPGTRLTVL.

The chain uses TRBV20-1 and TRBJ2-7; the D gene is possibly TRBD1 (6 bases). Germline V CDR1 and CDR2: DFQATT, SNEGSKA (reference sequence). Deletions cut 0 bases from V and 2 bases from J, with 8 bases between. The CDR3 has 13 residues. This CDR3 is CSARDRTAYEQYF. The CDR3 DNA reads TGCAGTGCTAGAGACAGGACAGCCTACGAGCAGTACTTC.

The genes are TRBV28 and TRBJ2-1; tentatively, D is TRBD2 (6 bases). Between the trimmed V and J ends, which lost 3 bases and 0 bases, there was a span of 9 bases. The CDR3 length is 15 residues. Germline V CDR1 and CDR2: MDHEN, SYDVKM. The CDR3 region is CASSLHGSSYNEQFF. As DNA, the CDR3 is TGTGCCAGCAGTTTGCACGGGAGCTCCTACAATGAGCAGTTCTTC. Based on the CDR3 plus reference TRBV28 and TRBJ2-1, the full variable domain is DVKVTQSSRYLVKRTGEKVFLECVQDMDHENMFWYRQDPGLGLRLIYFSYDVKMKEKGDIPEGYSVSREKKERFSLILESASTNQTSMYLCASSLHGSSYNEQFFGPGTRLTVL.

In DNA form, the CDR3 reads TGCGCCAGCAGCCAAGATAGTGGGGGAGGGGACCAGTACTTC. Its translation is CASSQDSGGGDQYF. The J gene is TRBJ2-5, the V gene TRBV4-1; 7 bases map to TRBD2. This CDR3 comprises 14 residues. In germline, CDR1 is MGHRA, CDR2 YSYEKL. The trim removed 0 bases at V and 10 bases at J, leaving 8 bases unmatched.

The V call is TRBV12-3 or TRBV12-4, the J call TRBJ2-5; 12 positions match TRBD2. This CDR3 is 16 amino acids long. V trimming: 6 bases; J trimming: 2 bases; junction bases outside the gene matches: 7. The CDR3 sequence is CASSRTSGGPQETQYF. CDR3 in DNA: TGTGCCAGCAGCCGTACTAGCGGGGGGCCGCAAGAGACCCAGTACTTC.

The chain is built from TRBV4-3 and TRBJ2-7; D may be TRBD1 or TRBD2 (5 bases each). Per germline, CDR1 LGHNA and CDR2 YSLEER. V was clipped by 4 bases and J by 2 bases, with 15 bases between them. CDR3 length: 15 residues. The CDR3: CASSPRDGAAYEQYF. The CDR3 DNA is TGCGCCAGCAGCCCCCGGGACGGGGCCGCCTACGAGCAGTACTTC.

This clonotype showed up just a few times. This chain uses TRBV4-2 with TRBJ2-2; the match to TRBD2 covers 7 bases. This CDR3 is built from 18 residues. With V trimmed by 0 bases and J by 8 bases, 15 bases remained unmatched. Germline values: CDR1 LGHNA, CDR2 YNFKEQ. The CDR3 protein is CASSQEGFVSGSSGELFF. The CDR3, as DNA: TGTGCCAGCAGCCAAGAAGGTTTTGTTAGCGGGTCCTCGGGGGAGCTGTTTTTT.

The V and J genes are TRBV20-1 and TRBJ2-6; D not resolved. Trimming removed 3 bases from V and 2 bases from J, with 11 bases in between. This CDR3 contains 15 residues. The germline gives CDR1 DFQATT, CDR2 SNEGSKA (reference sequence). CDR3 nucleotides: TGCAGTGCTAGTGGGCTTACCCCTGGGGCCAACGTCCTGACTTTC. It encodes CSASGLTPGANVLTF.

CDR3: CSVPKTGNTEAFF. DNA of the CDR3: TGCAGCGTCCCCAAGACAGGGAACACTGAAGCTTTCTTT. The chain combines TRBV29-1 with TRBJ1-1, with D perhaps matching TRBD1 (6 bases). The CDR3 length is 13 residues. Trimming shortened V by 6 bases and J by 1 base, and 12 bases separated the two germline ends. The germline V gene encodes CDR1 SQVTM and CDR2 ANQGSEA.

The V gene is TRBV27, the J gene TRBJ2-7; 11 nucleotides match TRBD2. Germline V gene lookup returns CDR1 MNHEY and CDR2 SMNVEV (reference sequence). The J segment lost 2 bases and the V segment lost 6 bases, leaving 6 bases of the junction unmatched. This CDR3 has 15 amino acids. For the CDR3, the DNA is TGTGCCAGCAGCTTCGGGACTAGCGGCACCTACGAGCAGTACTTC. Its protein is CASSFGTSGTYEQYF.

CDR3 amino acids: CASSFRGFRVGEQFF. CDR3 nucleotides: TGTGCCAGCAGTTTTAGGGGATTCCGGGTTGGAGAGCAGTTCTTC. The chain employs TRBV28 and TRBJ2-1; tentative D call: TRBD1 (5 bases). Between the trimmed V and J ends, which lost 3 bases and 10 bases, there was a span of 19 bases. This CDR3 has 15 amino acids. Germline-derived CDR1 and CDR2 are MDHEN and SYDVKM.

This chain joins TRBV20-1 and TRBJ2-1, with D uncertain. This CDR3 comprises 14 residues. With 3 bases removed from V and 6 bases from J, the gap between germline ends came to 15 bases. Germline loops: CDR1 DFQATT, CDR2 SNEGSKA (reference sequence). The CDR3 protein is CSARLWPSSNEQFF. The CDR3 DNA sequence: TGCAGTGCTAGGCTGTGGCCCTCGAGCAATGAGCAGTTCTTC.

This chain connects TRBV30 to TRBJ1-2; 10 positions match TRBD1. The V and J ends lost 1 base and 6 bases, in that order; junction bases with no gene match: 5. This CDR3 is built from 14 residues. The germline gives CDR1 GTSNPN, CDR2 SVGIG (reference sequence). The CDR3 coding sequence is TGTGCCTGGAGTGGGACCGGGACAGGGGATGGCTACACCTTC. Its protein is CAWSGTGTGDGYTF.

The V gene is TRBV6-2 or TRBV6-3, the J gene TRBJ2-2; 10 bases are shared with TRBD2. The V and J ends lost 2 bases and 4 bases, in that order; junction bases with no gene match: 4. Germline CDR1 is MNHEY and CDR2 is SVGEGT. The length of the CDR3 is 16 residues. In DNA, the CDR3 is TGTGCCAGCAGTTACGTTGGACTAGCGGTCACCGGGGAGCTGTTTTTT. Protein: CASSYVGLAVTGELFF.

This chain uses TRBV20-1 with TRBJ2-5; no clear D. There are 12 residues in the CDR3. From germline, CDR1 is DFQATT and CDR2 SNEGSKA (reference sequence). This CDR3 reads CSSVSWQETQYF. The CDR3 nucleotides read TGCAGCTCAGTGTCGTGGCAAGAGACCCAGTACTTC.

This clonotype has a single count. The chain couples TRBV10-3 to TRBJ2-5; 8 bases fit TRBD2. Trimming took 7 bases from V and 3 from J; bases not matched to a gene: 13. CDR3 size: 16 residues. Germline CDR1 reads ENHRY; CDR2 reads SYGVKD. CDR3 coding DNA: TGTGCCATCACCATGCTAGCGGGTTCTCCTAAAGAGACCCAGTACTTC. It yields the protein CAITMLAGSPKETQYF.

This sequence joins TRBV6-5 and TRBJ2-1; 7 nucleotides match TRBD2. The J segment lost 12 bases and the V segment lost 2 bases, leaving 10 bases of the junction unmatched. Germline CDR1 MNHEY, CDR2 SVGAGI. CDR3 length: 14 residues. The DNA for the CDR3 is TGTGCCAGCAGTTACGGGACCTCTGGGGGGGGGCAGTTCTTC. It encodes CASSYGTSGGGQFF.

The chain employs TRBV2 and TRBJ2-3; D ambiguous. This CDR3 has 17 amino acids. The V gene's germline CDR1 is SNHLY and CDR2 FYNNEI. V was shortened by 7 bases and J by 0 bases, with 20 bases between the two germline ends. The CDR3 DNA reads TGTGCCAGCACCCCGGGTGGTATAGGGTTAAGCACAGATACGCAGTATTTT. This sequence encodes CASTPGGIGLSTDTQYF.